Each of the 13 T cell receptor beta chains below was sequenced from the same sample in a study of OX40 agonist ivuxolimab in advanced cancers. The repertoire was sequenced with immunoSEQ multiplex PCR; TCRdb's copy has only in-frame clones and lacks some. The sample has fewer than 70,000 clones; around 80% are singletons. This sample comprised CD4+ or CD8+ T cells sorted from blood, obtained in a trial of the OX40 agonist ivuxolimab. Receptors were obtained from an adult with an advanced solid tumor such as melanoma, head and neck, liver or kidney cancer.

This rearrangement joins TRBV27 to TRBJ2-1; 8 bases fit TRBD1. The V segment lost 11 bases and the J segment 5 bases; nucleotides outside the gene matches: 11. There are 14 residues in the CDR3. Germline V gene sequence: CDR1 MNHEY, CDR2 SMNVEV (reference sequence). CDR3 amino acids: CAAPVDRVDNEQFF. CDR3 sequence (DNA): TGTGCCGCGCCGGTGGACAGGGTGGACAATGAGCAGTTCTTC.

The gene calls are TRBV7-6 and TRBJ2-3; tentatively, D is TRBD2 (7 bases). This CDR3 is 14 amino acids long. V lost 4 bases to trimming and J lost 4 bases, with 12 bases between them. The germline gives CDR1 SGHVS, CDR2 FNYEAQ. Here the CDR3 DNA reads TGTGCCAGCAGCTCCAGGGAGGGGGCAGATACGCAGTATTTT. This encodes CASSSREGADTQYF.

This rearrangement joins TRBV5-3 to TRBJ1-2; D call uncertain. TRBV5-3 is an ORF, and what it does is uncertain. Between the trimmed V and J ends, which lost 6 bases and 1 base, there was a span of 13 bases. There are 14 residues in the CDR3. CDR3 protein: CARTPPPLNYGYTF. CDR3 sequence (DNA): TGTGCCAGAACCCCACCACCTCTTAACTATGGCTACACCTTC.

This clone was picked up a small number of times. The chain recombines TRBV6-6 with TRBJ1-2; D may be TRBD1 (6 bases). Trimming removed 7 bases at V and 6 bases at J, with 15 bases between. Germline assignment: CDR1 MNHNY and CDR2 SVGAGI (reference sequence). The CDR3 is made up of 13 amino acids. The CDR3 loop reads CASNLRDTDGYTF. The CDR3 DNA reads as TGTGCCAGCAACCTCCGGGACACCGATGGCTACACCTTC.

The J gene is TRBJ2-1, the V gene TRBV11-3, with 8 bases aligning to TRBD2. This CDR3 contains 15 residues. Germline V gene data show CDR1 as SGHNT and CDR2 as YENEEA. V shed 0 bases and J 2 bases; nucleotides not matched to a gene: 0. The CDR3 DNA follows: TGTGCCAGCAGCTTAGAAGCGGGGGCCTACAATGAGCAGTTCTTC. Its translation is CASSLEAGAYNEQFF.

The gene calls are TRBV6-1 and TRBJ2-1; D is perhaps TRBD1 or TRBD2 (6 bases each). This CDR3 region has 15 residues. V lost 1 base to trimming and J lost 2 bases, with 9 bases between them. CDR1 is MNHNS and CDR2 is SASEGT in the germline V gene. The CDR3: CASSEVGGPYNEQFF. CDR3 DNA: TGTGCCAGCAGTGAAGTCGGGGGCCCCTACAATGAGCAGTTCTTC.

V usage is TRBV7-8 and J usage is TRBJ2-3; D is unclear. The CDR3 totals 14 residues. V was cut by 5 bases and J by 4 bases, with 13 bases left in between. Germline-derived CDR1 and CDR2 are SGHVS and FQNEAQ. DNA of the CDR3: TGTGCCAGCAGCCTCATTCTGGGCGCAGATACGCAGTATTTT. Protein product: CASSLILGADTQYF.

The rearrangement joins TRBV30 to TRBJ1-1; possibly TRBD1 for D (5 bases). The length of the CDR3 is 13 residues. The V gene's germline CDR1 is GTSNPN and CDR2 SVGIG (reference sequence). Trimming took off 4 bases at V and 1 base at J, with 10 bases between the two ends. This CDR3 reads CAWNRGWNTEAFF. The CDR3 DNA sequence: TGTGCCTGGAATAGGGGTTGGAACACTGAAGCTTTCTTT.

The rearrangement links TRBV9 to TRBJ2-5; D is uncertain. Germline CDR1 SGDLS, CDR2 YYNGEE. V lost 3 bases, J lost 9 bases, and 12 bases lay in between. The CDR3 has 12 amino acids. The CDR3 reads CASSAADTAQYF. The CDR3 DNA reads TGTGCCAGCAGCGCTGCCGACACGGCCCAGTACTTC.

The chain joins TRBV11-3 to TRBJ2-3; the D is unclear. The V gene's germline CDR1 is SGHNT and CDR2 YENEEA. The V gene lost 2 bases and the J gene lost 2 bases, with 8 bases spanning the gap. This CDR3 has 14 residues. CDR3 sequence reads: CASSLSGHTDTQYF. In DNA form, the CDR3 reads TGTGCCAGCAGCTTATCTGGCCACACAGATACGCAGTATTTT.

This chain connects TRBV11-2 to TRBJ1-5, with D perhaps TRBD1 (5 bases). CDR3 length: 15 residues. Between the trimmed V and J ends, which lost 3 bases and 1 base, there was a span of 10 bases. Germline V CDR1 and CDR2: SGHAT, FQNNGV. CDR3 sequence (DNA): TGTGCCAGCAGCTTGAGGGGTCGGAGCAATCAGCCCCAGCATTTT. Translating gives CASSLRGRSNQPQHF.

This chain connects TRBV11-2 to TRBJ1-1; no reliable D call. The V gene lost 3 bases and the J gene lost 4 bases, with 6 bases spanning the gap. This CDR3 has 12 amino acids. CDR1 and CDR2 (germline): SGHAT, FQNNGV. In DNA form, the CDR3 reads TGTGCCAGCAGCTTCCTGCCCACTGAAGCTTTCTTT. Protein product: CASSFLPTEAFF.

The chain uses TRBV7-3 and TRBJ2-1, with 11 nucleotides matching TRBD2. The CDR3 has 15 amino acids. Germline loops: CDR1 SGHTA, CDR2 FQGTGA. The V segment lost 5 bases and the J segment 2 bases; nucleotides outside the gene matches: 2. The DNA for the CDR3 is TGTGCCAGCAGCACGACTAGCGGGGCCTACAATGAGCAGTTCTTC. It specifies CASSTTSGAYNEQFF.